Below, 28 T cell receptor beta chains from the same sample are listed, as sequenced in a study of human T cells and chemical hapten exposure. The time point is: patch test 2, 6 weeks after DPC sensitization. Indicated treatment: therapeutic diphenylcyclopropenone sensitization with weekly scalp DPC. TCRdb processed the RACE reads anew with MiXCR; each CDR3 protein has one entry. Of some 96,000 distinct CDR3 sequences listed, around 9.3% are singletons. The source material was whole blood, sampled in connection with sensitization to the hapten diphenylcyclopropenone (DPC). The receptor set was obtained from a woman aged 35 to 49 with alopecia areata. Some clones in this sample may be carry-over from other donors' samples.

This clonotype was seen only once. The V call is TRBV20-1, the J call TRBJ2-1; no definite D call. The CDR3 is 11 residues long. Germline V gene data show CDR1 as DFQATT and CDR2 as SNEGSKA (reference sequence). V was shortened by 5 bases and J by 5 bases, with 7 bases between the two germline ends. The CDR3 nucleotides are TGCAGTGCTCGAAAGGACAATGAGCAGTTCTTC. It is translated as CSARKDNEQFF.

For this clonotype: Relative to the germline gene, one junction end is altered; a read error may explain this. The chain carries TRBV7-7 and TRBJ2-3; tentatively, D is TRBD1 (5 bases). The CDR3 is 15 amino acids. From germline, CDR1 is SSHAT and CDR2 FNYEAQ (reference sequence). The DNA for the CDR3 is TGTGCTAGCAGCTTAGGGGCAGGGCGGACAGATACGCAGTATTTT. This sequence encodes CASSLGAGRTDTQYF. Combining the CDR3 with reference TRBV7-7 and TRBJ2-3 gives the whole variable domain GAGVSQSPRYKVTKRGQDVTLRCDPISSHATLYWYQQALGQGPEFLTYFNYEAQPDKSGLPSDRFSAERPEGSISTLTIQRTEQRDSAMYRCASSLGAGRTDTQYFGPGTRLTVL.

The rearrangement joins TRBV7-9 to TRBJ2-7; 7 bases are shared with TRBD2. CDR1 is SEHNR and CDR2 is FQNEAQ in the germline V gene (reference sequence). The CDR3 spans 14 residues. The V and J ends lost 5 bases and 7 bases, in that order; junction bases with no gene match: 11. The CDR3 loop is CASSKTPSGNEQYF. CDR3 in DNA: TGTGCCAGCAGCAAAACCCCAAGCGGGAATGAGCAGTACTTC.

Only a few counts were recorded for this clonotype. The rearrangement joins TRBV29-1 to TRBJ2-5, with D unresolved. V lost 5 bases and J lost 2, with 9 bases in between. The germline CDR1 and CDR2 sequences are SQVTM and ANQGSEA. This CDR3 has 12 residues. As DNA, the CDR3 is TGCAGCGTTCGGTCCGGGCAAGAGACCCAGTACTTC. The encoded protein is CSVRSGQETQYF.

This clonotype was found many times. The rearrangement links TRBV29-1 to TRBJ2-3; 9 nucleotides agree with TRBD2. This CDR3 is 15 amino acids long. Germline CDR1 reads SQVTM; CDR2 reads ANQGSEA. J gave up 0 bases and V 1 base, and 2 bases lay outside the gene matches. The CDR3 nucleotides read TGCAGCGTTGAAGGGACTAGCGAGAGCACAGATACGCAGTATTTT. Translation: CSVEGTSESTDTQYF.

This clonotype was detected a few times. This chain links TRBV12-2 with TRBJ1-1; the table's D call TRBD1 went unverified against the DNA. TRBV12-2 is shown as a pseudogene. CDR3 length: 15 residues. The CDR3 nucleotides are TGTGCAAGTCGCCCAGGGGACAGGGTCAACACTGAAGCTTTCTTT. Its protein product is CASRPGDRVNTEAFF.

There are a few counts of this clonotype. The chain is built from TRBV14 and TRBJ1-1; D may be TRBD1 (5 bases). The CDR3 is 14 amino acids. Germline CDR1 and CDR2: SGHDN and FVKESK. V was shortened by 1 base and J by 4 bases, with 10 bases between the two germline ends. CDR3 region: CASSQVGGSTEAFF. In DNA form, the CDR3 reads TGTGCCAGCAGCCAAGTGGGGGGAAGCACTGAAGCTTTCTTT.

This clonotype appeared many times. This sequence joins TRBV11-2 and TRBJ2-3, with D possibly TRBD1 on 6 matching bases. The germline V and J ends were trimmed by 1 base and 0 bases, with 11 bases remaining between them. The CDR3 has 16 amino acids. Germline V gene data show CDR1 as SGHAT and CDR2 as FQNNGV. CDR3 amino acids: CASSLVGGLSTDTQYF. The CDR3 DNA reads as TGTGCCAGCAGCTTAGTAGGGGGATTGAGCACAGATACGCAGTATTTT.

This clonotype was detected only a few times. V gene TRBV6-2 or TRBV6-3 combines with J gene TRBJ2-3, with 7 bases identical to TRBD1. The CDR3 loop spans 14 amino acids. Germline CDR1 is MNHEY and CDR2 is SVGEGT. V shed 6 bases, J shed 4 bases, and the junction held 7 bases outside the gene matches. The CDR3 DNA reads as TGTGCCAGCAGCCCCTACAGGGGACCAGATACGCAGTATTTT. Translating gives CASSPYRGPDTQYF.

V gene TRBV10-3 combines with J gene TRBJ1-1; 12 nucleotides line up with TRBD1. CDR3 length equals 15 residues. V was clipped by 9 bases and J by 7 bases; unmatched bases: 12. The germline CDR1 and CDR2 sequences are ENHRY and SYGVKD. The CDR3 DNA follows: TGTGCCATTTTGCCGGGACAGGGGGCGATGGGTGAAGCTTTCTTT. This gives the protein CAILPGQGAMGEAFF.

The chain recombines TRBV28 with TRBJ2-7; 9 bases line up with TRBD2. Germline V gene data show CDR1 as MDHEN and CDR2 as SYDVKM. This CDR3 is 14 amino acids long. V trimming: 3 bases; J trimming: 2 bases; junction bases outside the gene matches: 2. CDR3 amino acids: CASSLGGRAYEQYF. CDR3 sequence (DNA): TGTGCCAGCAGTTTGGGCGGGAGGGCCTACGAGCAGTACTTC.

This clonotype was seen ten or more times. The chain is built from TRBV27 and TRBJ1-5; D ambiguous. The V end was cut by 2 bases, the J end by 3 bases, with 8 bases between. Looked up from germline, CDR1 is MNHEY and CDR2 is SMNVEV (reference sequence). CDR3 length equals 14 residues. In DNA form, the CDR3 reads TGTGCCAGCAGTTTACAGTCCACCAATCAGCCCCAGCATTTT. Translation gives CASSLQSTNQPQHF.

Many counts were recorded for this clonotype. The chain is built from TRBV10-3 and TRBJ2-5; 8 positions agree with TRBD1. The CDR3 length is 13 residues. Unmatched junction bases numbered 6, after V lost 7 bases and J lost 5 bases. Germline CDR1 is ENHRY and CDR2 is SYGVKD. The CDR3 bases are TGTGCCATCACCGAGGACAGGGATGAGACCCAGTACTTC. Its protein product is CAITEDRDETQYF.

This CDR3 reads CAWSGGARGYTF. CDR3 DNA sequence: TGTGCCTGGAGCGGGGGGGCCAGAGGCTACACCTTC. The J gene is TRBJ1-2, the V gene TRBV30; D is possibly TRBD1 (6 bases). CDR3 length: 12 amino acids. From germline, CDR1 is GTSNPN and CDR2 SVGIG (reference sequence). V lost 3 bases, J lost 8 bases, and 13 bases lay in between.

The rearrangement joins TRBV7-3 to TRBJ2-2, with D perhaps being TRBD1 or TRBD2 (5 bases each). Trimming cost V 2 bases and J 6 bases, with 7 bases left between them. This CDR3 region has 13 residues. The V gene's germline CDR1 is SGHTA and CDR2 FQGTGA. The CDR3 sequence is CASSLEGPGELFF. DNA of the CDR3: TGTGCCAGCAGCTTAGAGGGACCCGGGGAGCTGTTTTTT. Together with reference TRBV7-3 and TRBJ2-2, the CDR3 gives the full variable domain: GAGVSQTPSNKVTEKGKYVELRCDPISGHTALYWYRQSLGQGPEFLIYFQGTGAADDSGLPNDRFFAVRPEGSVSTLKIQRTERGDSAVYLCASSLEGPGELFFGEGSRLTVL.

V usage is TRBV25-1 and J usage is TRBJ1-5; TRBD1 agrees at 9 bases. J lost 5 bases, V lost 6 bases, and 11 bases had no gene match. CDR1 is MGHDK, CDR2 SYGVNS, per germline. The CDR3 runs to 16 residues. The CDR3 sequence is CASSPDTGGWHQPQHF. CDR3 bases: TGTGCCAGCAGCCCGGATACAGGGGGCTGGCATCAGCCCCAGCATTTT.

This clonotype was detected ten times or more. The chain has TRBV11-3 and TRBJ2-2; TRBD2 aligns across 13 bases. J lost 6 bases, V lost 4 bases, and 11 bases had no gene match. This CDR3 comprises 18 residues. CDR1 is SGHNT and CDR2 is YENEEA in the germline V gene. The CDR3 DNA sequence: TGTGCCAGCAGCTCATGGACTAGCGGGAGAGGGAAGGCCGGGGAGCTGTTTTTT. Encoded protein: CASSSWTSGRGKAGELFF. The full variable domain, rest sourced from reference TRBV11-3 and TRBJ2-2, is EAGVVQSPRYKIIEKKQPVAFWCNPISGHNTLYWYLQNLGQGPELLIRYENEEAVDDSQLPKDRFSAERLKGVDSTLKIQPAELGDSAVYLCASSSWTSGRGKAGELFFGEGSRLTVL.

The chain links TRBV20-1 to TRBJ2-7; D is possibly TRBD2 (6 bases). This CDR3 spans 11 amino acids. Trimming shortened V by 2 bases and J by 6 bases, and 8 bases separated the two germline ends. Germline CDR1 and CDR2: DFQATT and SNEGSKA (reference sequence). Written as DNA, the CDR3 is TGCAGTGCTAGACAGACTAGCGAGCAGTACTTC. This encodes CSARQTSEQYF.

This clonotype was observed at least ten times. This chain links TRBV6-5 with TRBJ1-4; TRBD1 matches at 7 bases. In germline, CDR1 is MNHEY, CDR2 SVGAGI. The CDR3 contains 16 residues. V gave up 6 bases and J gave up 8 bases; unmatched junction bases: 15. The CDR3 nucleotides read TGTGCCAGCAGGAGAAGGGGGCTTTCAAATAACGAAAAACTGTTTTTT. Translating gives CASRRRGLSNNEKLFF.

This clonotype is a singleton in its sample. V is TRBV7-2 and J is TRBJ2-5; 10 bases agree with TRBD1. CDR1 and CDR2 (germline): SGHTA, FQGNSA. J was trimmed by 6 bases and V by 8 bases; bases with no gene match: 3. The CDR3 is 12 amino acids. The CDR3 sequence is CASGQGEKTQYF. CDR3 nucleotide sequence: TGTGCCAGCGGACAGGGGGAAAAGACCCAGTACTTC.

A few counts support this clonotype. The chain is built from TRBV3-1 and TRBJ2-1; D perhaps matches TRBD2 (7 bases). This CDR3 is built from 15 residues. V lost 8 bases to trimming and J lost 0 bases, with 14 bases between them. Germline CDR1 and CDR2: LGHDT and YNNKEL (reference sequence). Here the CDR3 DNA reads TGTGCCAGCGGACGGGGGGCCTACTCCTACAATGAGCAGTTCTTC. Translating it yields CASGRGAYSYNEQFF.

The genes are TRBV6-5 and TRBJ2-1; D ambiguous. V was cut by 5 bases and J by 8 bases, with 16 bases left in between. Germline assignment: CDR1 MNHEY and CDR2 SVGAGI. This CDR3 region has 14 residues. CDR3 residues: CASSLSTPYYEQFF. CDR3 DNA: TGTGCCAGCAGTCTCTCAACACCCTATTATGAGCAGTTCTTC.

This clonotype has at least ten counts. This sequence joins TRBV2 and TRBJ1-3; D may be TRBD1 (6 bases). The CDR3 has 14 amino acids. Trimming took off 6 bases at V and 2 bases at J, with 11 bases between the two ends. Germline-derived CDR1 and CDR2 are SNHLY and FYNNEI. This CDR3 is CASSPQGAGNTIYF. The CDR3 coding sequence is TGTGCCAGCAGCCCACAGGGAGCTGGAAACACCATATATTTT.

This clonotype has a count of ten or more. V and J are TRBV20-1 and TRBJ1-5, with D possibly being TRBD1 (6 bases). The CDR3 consists of 13 residues. CDR1 DFQATT and CDR2 SNEGSKA come from the germline V gene (reference sequence). Trimming left V 6 bases short and J 6 bases short, with 15 bases between. CDR3 in DNA: TGCAGTGCACTAGGACAGAGCGGTCAGCCCCAGCATTTT. It yields the protein CSALGQSGQPQHF.

This clonotype was seen a few times. The genes are TRBV9 and TRBJ2-3; D call uncertain. The CDR3 contains 13 residues. Germline loops: CDR1 SGDLS, CDR2 YYNGEE. The V end was cut by 0 bases, the J end by 0 bases, with 2 bases between. This CDR3 reads CASSVASTDTQYF. DNA of the CDR3: TGTGCCAGCAGCGTAGCTAGCACAGATACGCAGTATTTT.

The rearrangement links TRBV28 to TRBJ1-5, with D perhaps TRBD1 (6 bases). The CDR3 length is 16 residues. Trimming left V 5 bases short and J 0 bases short, with 14 bases between. Germline V lookup: CDR1 MDHEN, CDR2 SYDVKM. The CDR3 spells CASSDWGQGSNQPQHF. The CDR3 nucleotides read TGTGCCAGCAGTGACTGGGGGCAGGGTAGCAATCAGCCCCAGCATTTT.

This clonotype was recorded at least ten times. This sequence joins TRBV6-2 or TRBV6-3 and TRBJ2-7, with D possibly being TRBD1 (6 bases). V dropped 6 bases and J dropped 6 bases, with 12 bases sitting between them. CDR3 length equals 12 residues. Germline V gene sequence: CDR1 MNHEY, CDR2 SVGEGT. The CDR3, as DNA: TGTGCCAGCAGCCCCCAGGGGTTCGAGCAGTACTTC. It translates to CASSPQGFEQYF.

This clonotype was seen a few times. The chain joins TRBV18 to TRBJ2-3, with D hard to call. V lost 1 base, J lost 4 bases, and 9 bases lay in between. Germline CDR1 is KGHSH and CDR2 is LQKENI. The CDR3 contains 14 residues. CDR3 nucleotides: TGTGCCAGCTCACCACTTGATACTCCAGATACGCAGTATTTT. This encodes CASSPLDTPDTQYF.